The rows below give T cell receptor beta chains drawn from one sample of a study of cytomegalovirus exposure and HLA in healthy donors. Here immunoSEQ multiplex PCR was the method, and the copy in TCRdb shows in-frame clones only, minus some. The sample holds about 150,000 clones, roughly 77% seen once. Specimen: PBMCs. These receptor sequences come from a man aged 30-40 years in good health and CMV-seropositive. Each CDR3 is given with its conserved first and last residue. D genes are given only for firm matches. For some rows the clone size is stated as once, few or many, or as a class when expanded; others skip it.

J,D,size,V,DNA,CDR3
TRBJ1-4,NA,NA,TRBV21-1,TGTGCCAGCAGCAAGGACAGGGGTTGGGAAAAACTGTTTTTT,CASSKDRGWEKLFF
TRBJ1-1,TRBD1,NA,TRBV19,TGTGCCAGTAATAGCCAGGGGGCTAGCGCTGAAGCTTTCTTT,CASNSQGASAEAFF
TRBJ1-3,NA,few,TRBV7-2,TGTGCCAGCAGCTTAGGGCTGGGAGGCGGAAACACCATATATTTT,CASSLGLGGGNTIYF
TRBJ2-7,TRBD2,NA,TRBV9,TGTGCCAGCAGCGTAGACAGCGGGGGAACCTACGAGCAGTACTTC,CASSVDSGGTYEQYF
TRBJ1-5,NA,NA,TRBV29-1,TGCAGCGTTGCGGGAACCCCAAATCAGCCCCAGCATTTT,CSVAGTPNQPQHF
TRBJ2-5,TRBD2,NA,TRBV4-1,TGCGCCAGCAGCCGGGGAGCGGGGGGCCAAGAGACCCAGTACTTC,CASSRGAGGQETQYF
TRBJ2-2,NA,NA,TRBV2,TGTGCCAGCAGTGACAGGGTCGCGGAGCTGTTTTTT,CASSDRVAELFF
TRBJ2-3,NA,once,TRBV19,TGTGCCAGTAGTTTCGGGGGGCGTATCCCCACAGATACGCAGTATTTT,CASSFGGRIPTDTQYF
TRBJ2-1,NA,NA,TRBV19,TGTGCCAGTAGTCTGTGGGAGCACAATGAGCAGTTCTTC,CASSLWEHNEQFF
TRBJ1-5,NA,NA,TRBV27,TGTGCCAGCAGTTTATTTCGGGATAGCAATCAGCCCCAGCATTTT,CASSLFRDSNQPQHF
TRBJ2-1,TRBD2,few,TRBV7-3,TGTGCCAGCAGCTCCCTAGCGGGGTTTTACAATGAGCAGTTCTTC,CASSSLAGFYNEQFF
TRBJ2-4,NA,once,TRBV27,TGTGCCAGCAGTGCCTCGGGATTGGGAAGGAACATTCAGTACTTC,CASSASGLGRNIQYF
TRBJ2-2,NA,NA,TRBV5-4,TGTGCCAGCAGCTCAACAGGGCGTACCGGGGAGCTGTTTTTT,CASSSTGRTGELFF
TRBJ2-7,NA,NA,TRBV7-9,TGTGCCAGCAGCTCCCCTAACGGGGGGCGCTACGAGCAGTACTTC,CASSSPNGGRYEQYF
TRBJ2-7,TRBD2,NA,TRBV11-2,TGTGCCAGCAGCTTAGAAGCGGGGAACTACGAGCAGTACTTC,CASSLEAGNYEQYF
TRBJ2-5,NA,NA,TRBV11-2,TGTGCCAGCAGCTTAGTAGAAGAGACCCAGTACTTC,CASSLVEETQYF